Below are 3 T cell receptor beta chains sequenced from a single sample in a study of technical replicates of blood from a handful of donors. TCRdb's table, derived via immunoSEQ multiplex PCR, lists solely in-frame clones and lacks some. This table holds tens of thousands of clones, just under 95% found once. The sample consisted of PBMCs. These receptors all come from a human donor in good health. Some clones in this sample may be carry-over from other donors' samples.

This clone was seen just once. The chain carries TRBV7-6 and TRBJ1-1; tentatively, D is TRBD1 (6 bases). The CDR3 is made up of 16 amino acids. V was clipped by 5 bases and J by 6 bases, with 22 bases between them. Germline CDR1 SGHVS, CDR2 FNYEAQ. CDR3 in amino acids: CASSGGVDRWAAEAFF. CDR3 sequence (DNA): TGTGCCAGCAGCGGAGGTGTTGACAGGTGGGCGGCTGAAGCTTTCTTT.

This chain connects TRBV6-5 to TRBJ2-7; 7 nucleotides line up with TRBD2. The trim removed 0 bases at V and 9 bases at J, leaving 11 bases unmatched. The CDR3 runs to 15 residues. Germline V gene lookup returns CDR1 MNHEY and CDR2 SVGAGI. The CDR3 DNA reads as TGTGCCAGCAGTTACTCAGCGGGACTGGGGGAACTGCAGTACTTC. This gives the protein CASSYSAGLGELQYF.

This clone was seen only once. The chain has TRBV18 and TRBJ1-4; the D is unclear. The germline gives CDR1 KGHSH, CDR2 LQKENI. V dropped 2 bases and J dropped 0 bases, with 4 bases sitting between them. This CDR3 has 14 amino acids. The CDR3: CASSPVATNEKLFF. CDR3 DNA sequence: TGTGCCAGCTCACCAGTAGCAACTAATGAAAAACTGTTTTTT. The full variable domain, its missing parts supplied by reference TRBV18 and TRBJ1-4, is NAGVMQNPRHLVRRRGQEARLRCSPMKGHSHVYWYRQLPEEGLKFMVYLQKENIIDESGMPKERFSAEFPKEGPSILRIQQVVRGDSAAYFCASSPVATNEKLFFGSGTQLSVL.